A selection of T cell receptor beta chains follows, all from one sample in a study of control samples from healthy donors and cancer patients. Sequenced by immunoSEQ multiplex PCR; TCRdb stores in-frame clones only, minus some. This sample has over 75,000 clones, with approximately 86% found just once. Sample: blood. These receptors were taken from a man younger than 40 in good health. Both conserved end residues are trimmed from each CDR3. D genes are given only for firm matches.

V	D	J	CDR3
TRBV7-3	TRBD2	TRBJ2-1	ASSPQGVAGGYEQF
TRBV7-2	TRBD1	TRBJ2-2	ASSNNRGRFGELF
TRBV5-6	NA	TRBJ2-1	ASSQDMNNEQF
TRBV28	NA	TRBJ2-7	ASSFFGAYEQY
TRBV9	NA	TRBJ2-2	ASSVYTTGELF
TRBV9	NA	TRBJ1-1	ASSPRGAGYGTEAF
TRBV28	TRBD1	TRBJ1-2	ASRPDRENYGYT
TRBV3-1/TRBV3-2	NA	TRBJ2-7	ASSQRVTYEQY
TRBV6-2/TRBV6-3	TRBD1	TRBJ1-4	ASSYSMGQDPTNEKLF
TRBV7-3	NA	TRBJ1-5	ASSQGPEQPQH
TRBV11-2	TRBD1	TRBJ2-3	ASSLGQGADTQY
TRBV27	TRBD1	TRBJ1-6	ASRDRGTASPLH
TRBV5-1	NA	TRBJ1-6	ASSPAGFNSPLH
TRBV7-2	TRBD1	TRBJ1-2	ASSSLRGSYGYT
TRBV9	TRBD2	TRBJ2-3	ASSVWGGNRRLNTDTQY
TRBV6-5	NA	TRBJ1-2	ASSYSGGGGYT
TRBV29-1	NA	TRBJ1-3	SVDPGSGNTIY
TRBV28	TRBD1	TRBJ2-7	ASKGAGNSYEQY
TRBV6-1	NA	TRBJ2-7	ASSRHQGTYEQY
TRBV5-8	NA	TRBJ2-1	ASSLAGAGGEQF
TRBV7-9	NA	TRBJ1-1	ASSLGPELTVEAF
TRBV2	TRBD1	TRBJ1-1	ASSLLQGAGGAF
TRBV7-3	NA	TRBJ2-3	ASSPLGQSTDTQY
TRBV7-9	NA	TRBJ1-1	ASSPTGFLTEAF
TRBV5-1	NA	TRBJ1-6	ASSAGPRDSPLH
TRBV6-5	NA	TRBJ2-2	ASSYVAGGELF
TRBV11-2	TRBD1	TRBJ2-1	ASSRGQGQF
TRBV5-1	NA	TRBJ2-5	ASSLFGGEETQY
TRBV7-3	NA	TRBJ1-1	ASSPAGGGNTEAF
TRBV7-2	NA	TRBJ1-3	ASSRSKSGNTIY
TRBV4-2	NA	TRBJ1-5	ASSQAGNSNQPQH
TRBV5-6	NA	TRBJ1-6	ASSLTASPLH
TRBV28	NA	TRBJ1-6	ASTLPGQRGPPLH
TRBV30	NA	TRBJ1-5	AWSVQGDQPQH
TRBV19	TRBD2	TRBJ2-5	ASSIRRGGRETQY
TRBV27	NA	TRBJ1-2	ASRRTGPADGYT
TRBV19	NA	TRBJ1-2	ASNTLWGRGRGGYT